These 32 T cell receptor beta chains came from one sample sequenced in a study of T cell clones after liver transplantation. Their antigen targets remain unknown. Produced via immunoSEQ multiplex PCR; TCRdb's table is partial and in-frame only. The sample has 4,500 to 6,500 clones, 30% to 35% seen once. Sequencing of dividing CFSE-low cells from the MLR defined alloreactive TCRbeta sequences. Sequencing was carried out using CD4+ T cells from cultured PBMCs. The origin of the receptors is a human patient who received a liver transplant. Some T cells may be the graft donor's.

The CDR3 sequence is CASSRGQETQYF. The CDR3 DNA follows: TGCGCCAGCAGCAGGGGCCAAGAGACCCAGTACTTC. This chain connects TRBV5-1 to TRBJ2-5; a possible D gene is TRBD1 (5 bases). CDR1 is SGHRS, CDR2 YFSETQ, per germline. Trimming cost V 4 bases and J 1 base, with 5 bases left between them. CDR3 size: 12 residues.

By its share, this clone is medium-sized. The rearrangement uses TRBV28 and TRBJ1-2; TRBD1 matches at 7 bases. Germline CDR1 and CDR2: MDHEN and SYDVKM. The CDR3 runs to 13 residues. The ends lost 2 bases at V and 10 bases at J; junction bases unmatched: 7. The CDR3 region is CASSLVGGFNYTF. DNA for the CDR3: TGTGCCAGCAGTTTAGTAGGGGGCTTTAACTACACCTTC.

On this clone: The likely explanation is a read error, given a far larger clone one base away. V and J are TRBV28 and TRBJ2-7; 10 bases align to TRBD1. CDR1 and CDR2 (germline): MDHEN, SYDVKM. The CDR3 sequence is 12 residues long. Germline trimming cut 4 bases from V and 10 bases from J; bases unmatched to any gene: 4. The CDR3, as DNA: TGTGCCAGCAGTTCGGGACAGGGGCCTCAGTACTTC. It specifies CASSSGQGPQYF.

With regard to this clone: The germline gene is not matched at one end of the junction; a read error may be the cause. The chain is built from TRBV30 and TRBJ1-1, with no clear D. Per the germline V gene, CDR1 is GTSNPN and CDR2 is SVGIG (reference sequence). The length of the CDR3 is 12 residues. The CDR3 DNA is TGTGCTTGGAGTCCTAGGGACACTGAAGCTTTCTTT. The encoded protein is CAWSPRDTEAFF. Using reference TRBV30 and TRBJ1-1 for the parts outside the CDR3, the full variable domain is SQTIHQWPATLVQPVGSPLSLECTVEGTSNPNLYWYRQAAGRGLQLLFYSVGIGQISSEVPQNLSASRPQDRQFILSSKKLLLSDSGFYLCAWSPRDTEAFFGQGTRLTVV.

This chain joins TRBV19 and TRBJ2-3; 10 bases agree with TRBD1. The germline CDR1 and CDR2 sequences are LNHDA and SQIVND (reference sequence). The CDR3 length is 16 residues. V shed 4 bases, J shed 4 bases, and the junction held 8 bases outside the gene matches. This CDR3 reads CASSKTTGGGSDTQYF. The CDR3 bases are TGTGCCAGTAGTAAAACGACAGGGGGCGGTTCAGATACGCAGTATTTT.

The count of this clone is one. The junction differs from germline at one of its ends, possibly a read error. The sample contains more than one DNA sequence encoding this CDR3. CDR3 residues: CASSPTGGVPYEQYF. CDR3 DNA sequence: TGTGCCAGCAGCCCTACTGGGGGGGTCCCCTACGAGCAGTACTTC. The V gene is TRBV5-1, the J gene TRBJ2-7; TRBD2 matches at 7 bases. The CDR3 consists of 15 residues. CDR1 and CDR2 (germline): SGHRS, YFSETQ.

The rearrangement joins TRBV7-4 to TRBJ2-1; 7 nucleotides agree with TRBD2. The trim removed 4 bases at V and 0 bases at J, leaving 3 bases unmatched. Germline assignment: CDR1 SGHVT and CDR2 SQSDAQ. CDR3 length equals 15 residues. Written as DNA, the CDR3 is TGTGCCAGCAGCTCTTCGGGAGGCTCCTACAATGAGCAGTTCTTC. Amino acids: CASSSSGGSYNEQFF.

This chain connects TRBV6-5 to TRBJ2-7; the match to TRBD2 covers 9 bases. V was pared by 6 bases and J by 0 bases, with 3 bases of the junction left unmatched. The CDR3 sequence is 14 residues long. From germline, CDR1 is MNHEY and CDR2 SVGAGI. The CDR3 region has the DNA TGTGCCAGCAGAGGTAGCGGGAGCTCCTACGAGCAGTACGTC. It yields the protein CASRGSGSSYEQYV.

The chain joins TRBV6-5 to TRBJ1-2; 11 bases fit TRBD1. V dropped 6 bases and J dropped 7; count of bases not matched to a gene: 7. CDR3 size: 14 residues. Per the germline V gene, CDR1 is MNHEY and CDR2 is SVGAGI. Written as DNA, the CDR3 is TGTGCCAGCAGCCGAGGACAGGGGGCGACTGGCTACACCTTC. It yields the protein CASSRGQGATGYTF.

The CDR3 loop is CATEASRQTISEQYF. As DNA, the CDR3 is TGTGCCACCGAGGCGTCGAGACAGACCATTTCCGAGCAGTACTTC. This chain uses TRBV6-5 with TRBJ2-7; a weak D match, TRBD1 (5 bases). Per the germline V gene, CDR1 is MNHEY and CDR2 is SVGAGI. CDR3 length equals 15 residues. The V end lost 10 bases, the J end lost 6 bases, and 25 bases lay between the germline ends.

Within the sample, this clone is medium-sized. The chain links TRBV4-1 to TRBJ2-2; D is possibly TRBD2 (6 bases). The CDR3 totals 17 residues. Germline CDR1 and CDR2: MGHRA and YSYEKL. V was clipped by 1 base and J by 2 bases, with 14 bases between them. The CDR3 DNA reads TGCGCCAGCAGCCAAGCCACTAGCAGCGCAAACACCGGGGAGCTGTTTTTT. Protein product: CASSQATSSANTGELFF.

By proportion, this clone is medium-sized. The gene calls are TRBV18 and TRBJ2-7; 7 bases map to TRBD1. The CDR3 runs to 14 residues. The V and J ends lost 5 bases and 6 bases, in that order; junction bases with no gene match: 10. The germline V gene encodes CDR1 KGHSH and CDR2 LQKENI. CDR3 coding DNA: TGTGCCAGCTCATCGCAAATGACAGGGCGCGAGCAGTACTTC. Translation gives CASSSQMTGREQYF.

This sequence joins TRBV28 and TRBJ1-3, with TRBD1 matching 7 bases. Germline lookup yields CDR1 MDHEN and CDR2 SYDVKM. Unmatched junction bases numbered 2, after V lost 8 bases and J lost 4 bases. This CDR3 contains 12 residues. CDR3 bases: TGTGCCAGCGCAGGGGGGGGAAACACCATATATTTT. This translates into CASAGGGNTIYF. Together with reference TRBV28 and TRBJ1-3, the CDR3 gives the full variable domain: DVKVTQSSRYLVKRTGEKVFLECVQDMDHENMFWYRQDPGLGLRLIYFSYDVKMKEKGDIPEGYSVSREKKERFSLILESASTNQTSMYLCASAGGGNTIYFGEGSWLTVV.

The chain has TRBV23-1 and TRBJ1-1; D possibly corresponds to TRBD1 (5 bases). TRBV23-1 is noted as an ORF with a role that remains uncertain. The CDR3 spans 17 residues. V lost 1 base and J lost 1, with 16 bases in between. CDR3 nucleotides: TGCGCCAGCAGTCAATTACAATCCGGGACGAAGAACACTGAAGCTTTCTTT. Amino acids: CASSQLQSGTKNTEAFF.

This clone came up a few times. The chain links TRBV28 to TRBJ2-7; D unclear. This CDR3 contains 12 residues. V lost 7 bases to trimming and J lost 2 bases, with 9 bases between them. Germline V gives CDR1 MDHEN, CDR2 SYDVKM. CDR3 in DNA: TGTGCCAGCAAGACTGGAACCTACGAGCAGTACTTC. Its translation is CASKTGTYEQYF. The variable domain in full, with the rest retrieved from reference TRBV28 and TRBJ2-7, is DVKVTQSSRYLVKRTGEKVFLECVQDMDHENMFWYRQDPGLGLRLIYFSYDVKMKEKGDIPEGYSVSREKKERFSLILESASTNQTSMYLCASKTGTYEQYFGPGTRLTVT.

A few counts support this clone. The chain couples TRBV7-9 to TRBJ2-3; D remains unclear. The CDR3 contains 11 residues. Trimming removed 1 base at V and 9 bases at J, with 5 bases between. Per germline, CDR1 SEHNR and CDR2 FQNEAQ (reference sequence). The CDR3 DNA reads as TGTGCCAGCAGCTTAGTGGAGACGCAGTATTTT. Its protein is CASSLVETQYF.

This clone is categorized as medium-sized. The genes are TRBV9 and TRBJ1-2; D might be TRBD1 (5 bases). This CDR3 spans 16 amino acids. Trimming took 4 bases from V and 5 from J, leaving 21 bases between them. Germline assignment: CDR1 SGDLS and CDR2 YYNGEE. For the CDR3, the DNA is TGTGCCAGCAGCCCACGAGGGACGGACTCTACTTATGGCTACACCTTC. The encoded protein is CASSPRGTDSTYGYTF.

V and J are TRBV5-1 and TRBJ2-1; 12 bases match TRBD2. V was clipped by 4 bases and J by 8 bases; unmatched bases: 7. This CDR3 has 15 residues. Germline lookup yields CDR1 SGHRS and CDR2 YFSETQ. The DNA for the CDR3 is TGCGCCAGCAGCCCCGGACTAGCGGGGTCAGATGAGCAGTTCTTC. Protein: CASSPGLAGSDEQFF.

This rearrangement joins TRBV11-3 to TRBJ2-3; tentatively, D is TRBD2 (6 bases). The V end lost 3 bases, the J end lost 0 bases, and 16 bases lay between the germline ends. The V gene's germline CDR1 is SGHNT and CDR2 YENEEA. This CDR3 is built from 17 residues. Here the CDR3 reads CASSFRGAGTSTDTQYF. CDR3 nucleotides: TGTGCCAGCAGCTTCAGAGGTGCGGGAACTAGCACAGATACGCAGTATTTT.

This chain uses TRBV27 with TRBJ2-1, with 9 bases fitting TRBD2. Germline CDR1 is MNHEY and CDR2 is SMNVEV (reference sequence). The CDR3 is 15 amino acids. V lost 5 bases to trimming and J lost 6 bases; unmatched junction nucleotides: 8. This CDR3 reads CASSRGGGGANEQFF. CDR3 DNA sequence: TGTGCCAGCAGTCGAGGGGGCGGGGGGGCCAATGAGCAGTTCTTC.

By share, this clone counts as medium-sized. This sequence joins TRBV5-4 and TRBJ2-5, with 8 nucleotides matching TRBD2. The ends lost 4 bases at V and 3 bases at J; junction bases unmatched: 2. The CDR3 extends over 13 amino acids. Germline lookup yields CDR1 SGHNT and CDR2 YYREEE (reference sequence). The CDR3 protein is CASSPAGEETQYF. Written as DNA, the CDR3 is TGTGCCAGCAGCCCAGCGGGAGAAGAGACCCAGTACTTC.

The table lists this clone with a few counts. The chain recombines TRBV7-2 with TRBJ2-1, with 8 bases matching TRBD2. After removal of 2 bases from V and 7 bases from J, the junction contained 10 bases not matched to a gene. The CDR3 is made up of 16 amino acids. Germline V gene lookup returns CDR1 SGHTA and CDR2 FQGNSA. CDR3: CASSLFFSGGHNEQFF. Here the CDR3 DNA reads TGTGCCAGCAGCTTATTTTTCAGCGGGGGTCATAATGAGCAGTTCTTC. The variable domain in full, with the rest retrieved from reference TRBV7-2 and TRBJ2-1, is GAGVSQSPSNKVTEKGKDVELRCDPISGHTALYWYRQSLGQGLEFLIYFQGNSAPDKSGLPSDRFSAERTGGSVSTLTIQRTQQEDSAVYLCASSLFFSGGHNEQFFGPGTRLTVL.

The rearrangement joins TRBV22-1 to TRBJ2-2; the D call in the table, TRBD2, was not verified against the DNA. TRBV22-1 is termed a pseudogene. This CDR3 has 15 residues. Written as DNA, the CDR3 is TGTCCTGGGAGCGTAAGAGGAACCAACACCGGGGAGCTGTTTTTT. Translating gives CPGSVRGTNTGELFF.

V is TRBV7-2 and J is TRBJ2-1, with 15 bases identical to TRBD2. V shed 5 bases and J 4 bases; nucleotides not matched to a gene: 6. The CDR3 loop spans 17 amino acids. In germline, CDR1 is SGHTA, CDR2 FQGNSA. The CDR3: CASSTGLAGGSYNEQFF. The CDR3 nucleotides are TGTGCCAGCAGCACAGGACTAGCGGGAGGGAGTTACAATGAGCAGTTCTTC. The variable domain in full, completed from reference TRBV7-2 and TRBJ2-1, reads GAGVSQSPSNKVTEKGKDVELRCDPISGHTALYWYRQSLGQGLEFLIYFQGNSAPDKSGLPSDRFSAERTGGSVSTLTIQRTQQEDSAVYLCASSTGLAGGSYNEQFFGPGTRLTVL.

This clone was counted only a few times. The V and J genes are TRBV14 and TRBJ1-1, with 7 bases matching TRBD1. The V gene end was trimmed by 3 bases and the J gene end by 4 bases; junction bases not matched to a gene: 8. This CDR3 comprises 15 residues. Germline V gene data show CDR1 as SGHDN and CDR2 as FVKESK. The DNA for the CDR3 is TGTGCCAGCAGCCACCACGACAGGGTCTCCACTGAAGCTTTCTTT. It yields the protein CASSHHDRVSTEAFF.

V gene TRBV5-1 combines with J gene TRBJ2-7, with 13 positions matching TRBD2. V lost 2 bases and J lost 4; bases outside the gene matches: 21. Germline CDR1 is SGHRS and CDR2 is YFSETQ. CDR3 size: 21 residues. CDR3 sequence (DNA): TGCGCCAGCAGCTTAGGATTAACGACTAGCGGGAGGTCACGATCCCTTTACGAGCAGTACGTC. It translates to CASSLGLTTSGRSRSLYEQYV.

This clone is medium-sized (0.01 to 0.1%) by share. J is TRBJ1-5 and V is TRBV10-3; D perhaps matches TRBD1 (6 bases). The CDR3 is 13 amino acids. Deletions cut 11 bases from V and 6 bases from J, with 17 bases between. Germline V gives CDR1 ENHRY, CDR2 SYGVKD. The CDR3 region is CAAGRGAGQPQHF. The CDR3 coding sequence is TGTGCCGCCGGCCGGGGGGCGGGTCAGCCCCAGCATTTT.

The J gene is TRBJ2-5, the V gene TRBV28; no clear D. V gave up 3 bases and J gave up 5 bases, with 16 bases separating them. The CDR3 covers 15 residues. CDR1 and CDR2 from the germline V gene are MDHEN and SYDVKM. The CDR3 bases are TGTGCCAGCAGTTTCTACGCGTCAGGACGGGAGACCCAGTACTTC. Protein: CASSFYASGRETQYF. The full variable domain, in which reference TRBV28 and TRBJ2-5 provide the parts outside the CDR3, is DVKVTQSSRYLVKRTGEKVFLECVQDMDHENMFWYRQDPGLGLRLIYFSYDVKMKEKGDIPEGYSVSREKKERFSLILESASTNQTSMYLCASSFYASGRETQYFGPGTRLLVL.

The V and J genes are TRBV6-1 and TRBJ2-2, with D tentatively TRBD1 (6 bases). V lost 3 bases and J lost 0, with 11 bases in between. The germline V gene encodes CDR1 MNHNS and CDR2 SASEGT. The CDR3 has 16 amino acids. Here the CDR3 DNA reads TGTGCCAGCAGTGAGCTCAGGGGCGCGAACACCGGGGAGCTGTTTTTT. This codes for CASSELRGANTGELFF.

The chain links TRBV13 to TRBJ2-6; tentatively, D is TRBD1 or TRBD2 (5 bases each). This CDR3 comprises 15 residues. The V end was cut by 3 bases, the J end by 3 bases, with 9 bases between. CDR1 and CDR2 from the germline V gene are PRHDT and FYEKMQ (reference sequence). The CDR3 nucleotides read TGTGCCAGCAGCTTCCGGGGCAGTGGGGCCAACGTCCTGACTTTC. It encodes CASSFRGSGANVLTF.

Relative to its sample, this clone is medium-sized (0.01 to 0.1%). The chain combines TRBV18 with TRBJ2-1, with 8 bases that match TRBD2. CDR1 and CDR2 from the germline V gene are KGHSH and LQKENI. The CDR3 extends over 14 amino acids. After removal of 6 bases from V and 8 bases from J, the junction contained 9 bases not matched to a gene. The CDR3 is CASSGTRDSDEQFF. The CDR3 region has the DNA TGTGCCAGCTCCGGGACTAGAGATTCGGATGAGCAGTTCTTC. Drawing the rest from reference TRBV18 and TRBJ2-1, the complete variable domain is NAGVMQNPRHLVRRRGQEARLRCSPMKGHSHVYWYRQLPEEGLKFMVYLQKENIIDESGMPKERFSAEFPKEGPSILRIQQVVRGDSAAYFCASSGTRDSDEQFFGPGTRLTVL.

V is TRBV7-2 and J is TRBJ2-3; D call uncertain. The ends were cut back, 0 bases at V and 2 bases at J, with 6 bases in the middle. Germline V lookup: CDR1 SGHTA, CDR2 FQGNSA. CDR3 size: 14 residues. CDR3 sequence: CASSLAQLTDTQYF. The CDR3 nucleotides read TGTGCCAGCAGCTTAGCACAGCTCACAGATACGCAGTATTTT.